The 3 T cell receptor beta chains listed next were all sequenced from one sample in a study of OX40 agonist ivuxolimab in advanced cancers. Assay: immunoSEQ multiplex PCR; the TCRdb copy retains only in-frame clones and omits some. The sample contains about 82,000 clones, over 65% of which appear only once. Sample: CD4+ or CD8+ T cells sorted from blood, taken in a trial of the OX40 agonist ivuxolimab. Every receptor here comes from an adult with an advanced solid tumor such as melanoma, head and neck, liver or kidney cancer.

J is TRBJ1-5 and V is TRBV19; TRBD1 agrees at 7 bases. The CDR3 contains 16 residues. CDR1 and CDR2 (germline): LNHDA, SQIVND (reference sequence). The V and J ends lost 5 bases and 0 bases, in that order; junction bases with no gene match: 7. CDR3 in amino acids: CASSRDSAYSNQPQHF. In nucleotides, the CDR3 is TGTGCCAGTAGTCGGGACAGTGCGTATAGCAATCAGCCCCAGCATTTT.

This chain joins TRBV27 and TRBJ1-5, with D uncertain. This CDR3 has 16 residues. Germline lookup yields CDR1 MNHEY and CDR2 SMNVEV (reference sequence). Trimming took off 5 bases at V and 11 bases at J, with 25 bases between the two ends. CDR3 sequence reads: CASSQTGGQALTAQHF. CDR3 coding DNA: TGTGCCAGCAGTCAAACCGGTGGGCAGGCCCTAACAGCCCAGCATTTT.

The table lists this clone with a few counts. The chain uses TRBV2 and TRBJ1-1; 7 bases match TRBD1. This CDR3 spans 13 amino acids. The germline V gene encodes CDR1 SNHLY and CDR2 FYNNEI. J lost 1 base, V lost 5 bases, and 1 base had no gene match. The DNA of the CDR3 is TGTGCCAGCAGTCGGACAGGGAACACTGAAGCTTTCTTT. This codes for CASSRTGNTEAFF. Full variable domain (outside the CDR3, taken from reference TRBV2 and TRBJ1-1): EPEVTQTPSHQVTQMGQEVILRCVPISNHLYFYWYRQILGQKVEFLVSFYNNEISEKSEIFDDQFSVERPDGSNFTLKIRSTKLEDSAMYFCASSRTGNTEAFFGQGTRLTVV.